Listed below are T cell receptor beta chains from one sample, sequenced in a study of cytomegalovirus exposure and HLA in healthy donors. Clones were sequenced by immunoSEQ multiplex PCR, and TCRdb holds only the in-frame ones, with some missing. The data hold about 160,000 clones, with about three quarters observed a single time. What was sequenced was PBMCs. The receptor set was obtained from a woman in her forties in good health and CMV-seropositive. CDR3s include the opening cysteine and the closing phenylalanine or tryptophan. The D gene is left open where the match is weak. Expanded clones are given a class, and other clones once, few, many or no size at all.

TGTGCCAGCAGCTTACAATCCGGCCAGGGAGGCGATCAGCCCCAGCATTTT	CASSLQSGQGGDQPQHF	TRBV7-2	TRBJ1-5	.	.
TGTGCCAGTAGTAAAGGACTAGCGGGGGGGGTATCCTACGAGCAGTACTTC	CASSKGLAGGVSYEQYF	TRBV19	TRBJ2-7	TRBD2	.
TGCGCCAGCAGCCAATCCAGGGGTGGGAACACTGAAGCTTTCTTT	CASSQSRGGNTEAFF	TRBV5-1	TRBJ1-1	.	few
TGTGCCAGCAGCTTAGGAGGGGGTGAGCAGTTCTTC	CASSLGGGEQFF	TRBV7-9	TRBJ2-1	.	.
TGCGCCAGCAGTGAGATAGACAGTCGGGACTATGGCTACACCTTC	CASSEIDSRDYGYTF	TRBV10-1	TRBJ1-2	.	once
TGTGCCAGCAGTGTGTTTCGTATGAACACTGAAGCTTTCTTT	CASSVFRMNTEAFF	TRBV2	TRBJ1-1	.	.
TGTGCCGGGGGACAGGGTTCGAGCTCCTATAATTCACCCCTCCACTTT	CAGGQGSSSYNSPLHF	TRBV5-4	TRBJ1-6	TRBD1	.
TGTGCCTGGAGTGGTCAGGGGGTGCAGTACTTC	CAWSGQGVQYF	TRBV30	TRBJ2-7	TRBD1	.
TGTGCCAGCAGTTCTGACAGGGGGCCCTACGAGCAGTACTTC	CASSSDRGPYEQYF	TRBV6-5	TRBJ2-7	TRBD1	.
TGTGCCAGCAGTCCTAATCTCTACGAGCAGTACTTC	CASSPNLYEQYF	TRBV2	TRBJ2-7	.	.
TGTGCCTGGAGTTTAGAGCGGGGAGGGAGGTCGCAGTATTTT	CAWSLERGGRSQYF	TRBV30	TRBJ2-3	TRBD2	once
TGTGCCAGCAGCACCTACAGGGGAACTAATGAAAAACTGTTTTTT	CASSTYRGTNEKLFF	TRBV11-2	TRBJ1-4	TRBD1	.
TGTGCCAGCAGCGTTGCTGGGGCCAACGGCCTGACTTTC	CASSVAGANGLTF	TRBV9	TRBJ2-6	.	.
TGCGCCAGCAGCCCCGAGCCCACCCCGAATTCACCCCTCCACTTT	CASSPEPTPNSPLHF	TRBV5-1	TRBJ1-6	.	.
TGTGCTAGTGGGTCCGGGACAGGGGGGATCTATGGCTACACCTTC	CASGSGTGGIYGYTF	TRBV12-5	TRBJ1-2	TRBD1	.
TGTGCCAGCAGTTACTCAATGGCGGGTTCCCAAGGCGAGCAGTACTTC	CASSYSMAGSQGEQYF	TRBV6-5	TRBJ2-7	.	.
TGTGCCAGCAACGACAGGGGCAATCAGCCCCAGCATTTT	CASNDRGNQPQHF	TRBV28	TRBJ1-5	TRBD1	.
TGTGCCAGCAGCCCCCTGACGGGGATGACCATATATTTT	CASSPLTGMTIYF	TRBV7-8	TRBJ1-3	.	.
TGTGCCAGCAGCCAAGCCCCCCCCCAGGGCCGGACCGCTGGAAACACCATATATTTT	CASSQAPPQGRTAGNTIYF	TRBV4-2	TRBJ1-3	.	.
TGTGCCAGCAGTTTGAGGTTGCTAGCGGGGGGGCTTGGCACAGATACGCAGTATTTT	CASSLRLLAGGLGTDTQYF	TRBV27	TRBJ2-3	TRBD2	.
TGTGCCAGCAGTAGGACAGGGGTTACATACGAGCAGTACTTC	CASSRTGVTYEQYF	TRBV27	TRBJ2-7	TRBD1	.
TGTGCCAGCACCCCGGGAGGGGGGGGTGGATCCTACGAGCAGTACTTC	CASTPGGGGGSYEQYF	TRBV5-6	TRBJ2-7	TRBD2	.
TGTGCCGCGGGCGGGGGGCGCCCCGGGGAGCTGTTTTTT	CAAGGGRPGELFF	TRBV19	TRBJ2-2	TRBD2	.
TGCGCCAGCAGCCCCGGAGGTTGGACTGGAAACACCATATATTTT	CASSPGGWTGNTIYF	TRBV5-1	TRBJ1-3	.	few
TGTGCCAGCAGCTTAGTCAGGGAGGGTGGCTACACCTTC	CASSLVREGGYTF	TRBV7-9	TRBJ1-2	.	.
TGTGCCAGCAGGGGGCTCCGGTACGAGCAGTACTTC	CASRGLRYEQYF	TRBV6-6	TRBJ2-7	.	few
TGTGCCAGCAGTAACGAGGGACAGGGGGCCCGTGGCTACACCTTC	CASSNEGQGARGYTF	TRBV6-5	TRBJ1-2	TRBD1	.
TGCGCCAGCAGCCAGAACCTTCAGGGGTTTGGGAATTCACCCCTCCACTTT	CASSQNLQGFGNSPLHF	TRBV4-3	TRBJ1-6	.	.
TGTGCCAGCAGTTACTCGATTACTAGCCGGAACAATGAGCAGTTCTTC	CASSYSITSRNNEQFF	TRBV6-5	TRBJ2-1	.	once
TGTGCCAGCAGAAAAACGACAGGGGGCAACGGGGAGCAGTACTTC	CASRKTTGGNGEQYF	TRBV6-6	TRBJ2-7	TRBD1	.
TGTGCCAGCAGCTTATTCGAGGTGGGACTAGCGGGGGGGCCGTTATTTGGAGAGACCCAGTACTTC	CASSLFEVGLAGGPLFGETQYF	TRBV13	TRBJ2-5	TRBD2	.
TGTGCCAGCAGAGAGGGGACAGCTAATCAGCCCCAGCATTTT	CASREGTANQPQHF	TRBV6-5	TRBJ1-5	TRBD1	.
TGCGCCAGCAGTGAGTCGTGGGCTAGCATCGTCACCGGGGAGCTGTTTTTT	CASSESWASIVTGELFF	TRBV10-2	TRBJ2-2	.	.
TGTGCCAGCAGCTTAGGGAGCACCGGGGAGCTGTTTTTT	CASSLGSTGELFF	TRBV7-2	TRBJ2-2	.	.
TGCGCCGGCAGCTTGGTCCCGGGGGGGACCTACGAGCAGTACTTC	CAGSLVPGGTYEQYF	TRBV5-1	TRBJ2-7	TRBD2	.
TGTGCCAGCAGCCTCGAGCGGGGGAGTAGAGATACGCAGTATTTT	CASSLERGSRDTQYF	TRBV7-3	TRBJ2-3	TRBD2	.
TGTGCCAGTAGTAAGGGGGAGAGCAATCAGCCCCAGCATTTT	CASSKGESNQPQHF	TRBV19	TRBJ1-5	.	once
TGTGCCAGCATCGCCACCTTCGCGGGGACTAGCACAGATACGCAGTATTTT	CASIATFAGTSTDTQYF	TRBV27	TRBJ2-3	.	.
TGTGCCAGCACCCCCGACCGCAGGGGGCTGGGTAACTATGGCTACACCTTC	CASTPDRRGLGNYGYTF	TRBV27	TRBJ1-2	TRBD1	.
TGTGCCAGCCAGATCTCCTACGAGCAGTACTTC	CASQISYEQYF	TRBV6-5	TRBJ2-7	.	.
TGTGCCAGCAGCTTGTACAGCGATACGCAGTATTTT	CASSLYSDTQYF	TRBV7-6	TRBJ2-3	.	once
TGTGCCATCCGGGGAGGACTAGCGGGGAGCACAGATACGCAGTATTTT	CAIRGGLAGSTDTQYF	TRBV10-3	TRBJ2-3	TRBD2	.
TGTGCCAGCAGCTTACAGCGGGGGTCCTCCTACGAGCAGTACTTC	CASSLQRGSSYEQYF	TRBV7-2	TRBJ2-7	TRBD2	.
TGTGCCAGCAGCCCTATGCGGACAGCCGCCTACGAGCAGTACTTC	CASSPMRTAAYEQYF	TRBV7-2	TRBJ2-7	.	.
TGTGCCATCAGGCCGGGACAGGGAACCTACGAGCAGTACTTC	CAIRPGQGTYEQYF	TRBV10-3	TRBJ2-7	TRBD1	.
TGTGCCTGGAGTTCAGGGAACTACGAGCAGTACTTC	CAWSSGNYEQYF	TRBV30	TRBJ2-7	.	.
TGTGCCTGGACGGGACAGGTCGACAATGAGCAGTTCTTC	CAWTGQVDNEQFF	TRBV30	TRBJ2-1	TRBD1	.
TGTGCCATCGGCCGGCAGGTCTACGAGCAGTACTTC	CAIGRQVYEQYF	TRBV10-3	TRBJ2-7	.	.
TGTGCCAGCAGCGTTAATATGAACACTGAAGCTTTCTTT	CASSVNMNTEAFF	TRBV9	TRBJ1-1	.	.
TGTGCCAGCAGCTTAGAACGACTGCGAAATGAAAAACTGTTTTTT	CASSLERLRNEKLFF	TRBV7-8	TRBJ1-4	.	once
TGCGCCAGCAGCCGGGACTATAATTCTGAAGCTTTCTTT	CASSRDYNSEAFF	TRBV5-1	TRBJ1-1	.	few
TGCAGCACCGGGACAGGGGGACAATCCCAGTTCTTC	CSTGTGGQSQFF	TRBV29-1	TRBJ2-1	TRBD1	.
TGCGCCAGCAGCTTGGCCAACATGAACACTGAAGCTTTCTTT	CASSLANMNTEAFF	TRBV5-1	TRBJ1-1	.	.
TGCGCCAGCAGCCAAGGTCTGAACAGGCTAAACACTGAAGCTTTCTTT	CASSQGLNRLNTEAFF	TRBV4-1	TRBJ1-1	.	.
TGTGCCAGTAGTATTTCGGGGACTAGTCAAGAGACCCAGTACTTC	CASSISGTSQETQYF	TRBV19	TRBJ2-5	TRBD2	.
TGTGCCAGTAGTATCCCGGGACAGGGGATATATGGCTACACCTTC	CASSIPGQGIYGYTF	TRBV19	TRBJ1-2	TRBD1	.
TGTGCCAGCAGCTTAACCGTAGCGGGGGCCTTCTACGAGCAGTACTTC	CASSLTVAGAFYEQYF	TRBV7-9	TRBJ2-7	TRBD2	once
TGTGCCAGCAGCTATAAGATGGGACAGGGCGGTCTCTACGAGCAGTACTTC	CASSYKMGQGGLYEQYF	TRBV5-4	TRBJ2-7	TRBD1	few
TGTGCCAGCAGCTTCGACATTTCAAATTCACCCCTCCACTTT	CASSFDISNSPLHF	TRBV28	TRBJ1-6	.	.
TGTGCCACCTTGCGGAATTCGAATTCCCACGGAAACACCATATATTTT	CATLRNSNSHGNTIYF	TRBV6-6	TRBJ1-3	.	.